A selection of T cell receptor beta chains follows, all from one sample in a study of beta chain features in type 1 diabetes. Profiled with immunoSEQ multiplex PCR; TCRdb holds only in-frame clones, not every one. The sample includes 150,000 to 190,000 clones, around 8.5% of them seen just once. Input material: central memory CD4+ T cells from blood. The receptors shown here come from a man aged 18-30 years in good health. Both conserved end residues are part of each CDR3. D genes are given only for firm matches. The listing skips clone size in some rows; elsewhere it reads once, few, many or a size class.

J gene,V gene,D gene,clone size,CDR3 DNA,CDR3 protein
TRBJ2-7,TRBV5-1,.,few,TGCGCCAGCAGCCCCTCGGGGGGCGCCTCCGAGCAGTACTTC,CASSPSGGASEQYF
TRBJ2-5,TRBV28,.,.,TGTGCCAGCAGTCCCAGGGACAAACAAGAGACCCAGTACTTC,CASSPRDKQETQYF
TRBJ1-2,TRBV7-2,.,.,TGTGCCAGCAGCTTAGGGACAGATTATGGCTACACCTTC,CASSLGTDYGYTF
TRBJ1-2,TRBV19,.,.,TGTGCCAGTAGGTCCAGGCGTTCTGGCGGCTACACCTTC,CASRSRRSGGYTF
TRBJ1-1,TRBV28,.,.,TGCGCCAGCAGTTTGGAGGGTAACACTGAAGCTTTCTTT,CASSLEGNTEAFF
TRBJ2-7,TRBV5-1,TRBD2,.,TGCGCCAGCAGCCCGGGGCTAGCGGGGGGCTACGAGCAGTACTTC,CASSPGLAGGYEQYF
TRBJ1-5,TRBV5-5,.,.,TGTGCCAGCAGCTTGGATCTCTATAGCAATCAGCCCCAGCATTTT,CASSLDLYSNQPQHF
TRBJ1-2,TRBV13,.,few,TGTGCCAGCAGCTTAGGGGCGGGTTCGGGCTATGGCTACACCTTC,CASSLGAGSGYGYTF
TRBJ2-5,TRBV6-5,.,few,TGTGCCAGCAGTTACCTCCCGGGAGCCAGGCAAGAGACCCAGTACTTC,CASSYLPGARQETQYF
TRBJ1-2,TRBV7-3,TRBD1,.,TGTGCCAGCAGCTCCGGACAGGAGTATGGCTACACCTTC,CASSSGQEYGYTF
TRBJ2-1,TRBV18,TRBD2,few,TGTGCCAGCTCACCACCGGGCCTTTCTAGCGGGGCCTACAATGAGCAGTTCTTC,CASSPPGLSSGAYNEQFF
TRBJ2-5,TRBV5-6,TRBD2,few,TGTGCCAGCAGCGGGCGCGGGGGGCCCTCCGAGGAGTCCCAGTACTTC,CASSGRGGPSEESQYF
TRBJ2-1,TRBV4-2,TRBD2,.,TGTGCCAGCAGCCGGAACGGACTAGCGGGCGGGGTATACAATGAGCAGTTCTTC,CASSRNGLAGGVYNEQFF
TRBJ2-5,TRBV7-8,.,.,TGTGCCAGCAGCCCACCATTGGCTAGCAGAAAAGAGACCCAGTACTTC,CASSPPLASRKETQYF
TRBJ2-1,TRBV7-2,.,.,TGTGCCAGCAGCTTAGGAGGGTATGAGCAGTTCTTC,CASSLGGYEQFF
TRBJ2-4,TRBV6-6,TRBD1,many,TGTGCCAGCAATATACAGGGGTTCGGAAACATTCAGTACTTC,CASNIQGFGNIQYF
TRBJ2-2,TRBV28,TRBD1,.,TGTGCCAGCAGTCCGCGGACAGGGAGAGGGGTTACCGGGGAGCTGTTTTTT,CASSPRTGRGVTGELFF
TRBJ1-2,TRBV29-1,TRBD1,few,TGCAGCGTTGAAGAAAGACAGGGGTATGGCTACACCTTC,CSVEERQGYGYTF
TRBJ2-3,TRBV5-4,TRBD2,.,TGTGCCAGCAGCCTCGGGGGGGGCCTGGGAGATACGCAGTATTTT,CASSLGGGLGDTQYF